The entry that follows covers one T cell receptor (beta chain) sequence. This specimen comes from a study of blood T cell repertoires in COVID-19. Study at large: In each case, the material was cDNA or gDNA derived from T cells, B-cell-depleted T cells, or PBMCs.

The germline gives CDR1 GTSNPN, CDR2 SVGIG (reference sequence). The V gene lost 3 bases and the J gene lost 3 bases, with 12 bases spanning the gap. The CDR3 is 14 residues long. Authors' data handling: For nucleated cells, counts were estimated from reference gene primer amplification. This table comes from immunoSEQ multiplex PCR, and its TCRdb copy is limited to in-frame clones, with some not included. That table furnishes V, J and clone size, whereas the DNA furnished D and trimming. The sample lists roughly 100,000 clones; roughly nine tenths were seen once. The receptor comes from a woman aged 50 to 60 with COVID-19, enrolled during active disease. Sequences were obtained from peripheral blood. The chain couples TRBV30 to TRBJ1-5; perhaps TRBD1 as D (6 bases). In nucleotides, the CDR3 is TGTGCCTGGAGCGCAGGGGAGAACAATCAGCCCCAGCATTTT. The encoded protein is CAWSAGENNQPQHF.